The rows below give T cell receptor beta chains drawn from one sample of a study of identical twins. A single record per CDR3 protein comes from TCRdb applying MiXCR to the 5' RACE reads. The sample gives approximately 490,000 distinct CDR3 sequences, approximately 20% of which show up once; approximately 0.49% is in the top ten. These data were also filed under a second study, of yellow fever vaccine responses in identical twins.

Sequences were obtained from CD4+ T cells sorted from blood. The source of these receptors is a woman between 18 and 30 years old in good health. CDR3s include the opening cysteine and the closing phenylalanine or tryptophan. D genes are given only for firm matches. Size values are once, few and many counts, or a class for expanded clones, and some rows have none.

clone_size,v_call,j_call,d_call,cdr3_aa,cdr3_nt
few,TRBV9,TRBJ2-3,TRBD2,CASSARDYRTDTQYF,TGTGCCAGCAGCGCCCGGGACTACCGCACAGATACGCAGTATTTT
-,TRBV6-1,TRBJ2-1,-,CASIGRGGSYEQFF,TGTGCCAGCATCGGCAGGGGTGGCTCCTATGAGCAGTTCTTC
-,TRBV5-1,TRBJ1-1,TRBD1,CASSRRTGGDTEAFF,TGCGCCAGCAGCCGACGGACAGGGGGGGACACTGAAGCTTTCTTT
few,TRBV5-6,TRBJ2-7,TRBD2,CASSLTSGIEQYF,TGTGCCAGCAGCTTGACTAGCGGGATCGAGCAGTACTTC
few,TRBV25-1,TRBJ2-1,-,CASSEPGLGNEQFF,TGTGCCAGCAGTGAACCAGGGTTGGGCAATGAGCAGTTCTTC
-,TRBV10-3,TRBJ2-7,-,CAISAAGAYEQYF,TGTGCCATCAGTGCTGCAGGGGCCTACGAGCAGTACTTC
-,TRBV3-1,TRBJ2-3,TRBD2,CASSHREGRLGDTQYF,TGTGCCAGCAGCCATCGGGAGGGCCGGTTAGGGGATACGCAGTATTTT
-,TRBV19,TRBJ2-7,-,CASSPDRILYEQYF,TGTGCCAGTAGCCCGGACCGAATACTCTACGAGCAGTACTTC
-,TRBV12-3/TRBV12-4,TRBJ2-3,-,CASSFGGSRVAQYF,TGTGCCAGCAGTTTTGGAGGGTCTCGGGTGGCGCAGTATTTT
-,TRBV20-1,TRBJ2-1,-,CSARDRVALEKNEQFF,TGCAGTGCTAGAGATAGGGTAGCGCTAGAGAAAAATGAGCAGTTCTTC
few,TRBV5-6,TRBJ2-7,-,CASSPLGTAYEQYF,TGTGCCAGCAGCCCCCTGGGCACCGCCTACGAGCAGTACTTC
-,TRBV20-1,TRBJ1-2,-,CSARDMVNYGYTF,TGCAGTGCTAGAGATATGGTTAACTATGGCTACACCTTC
medium-sized,TRBV20-1,TRBJ1-1,-,CSARVMNTEAFF,TGCAGTGCCAGAGTAATGAACACTGAAGCTTTCTTT
few,TRBV27,TRBJ1-1,-,CASSFMSGVEAFF,TGTGCCAGCAGTTTTATGTCAGGGGTTGAAGCTTTCTTT
-,TRBV5-1,TRBJ2-1,-,CASSLVAGIDNEQFF,TGCGCCAGCAGCTTGGTGGCCGGTATAGACAATGAGCAGTTCTTC
-,TRBV4-1,TRBJ1-1,-,CASSSSTSLNTEAFF,TGCGCCAGCAGCTCCTCCACCTCATTGAACACTGAAGCTTTCTTT
-,TRBV7-2,TRBJ2-1,TRBD2,CASSLHSGSNEQFF,TGTGCCAGCAGCTTACATAGCGGGAGCAATGAGCAGTTCTTC
-,TRBV3-1,TRBJ2-4,TRBD2,CASSQVAGAVKNIQYF,TGTGCCAGCAGCCAAGTGGCGGGAGCGGTCAAAAACATTCAGTACTTC
many,TRBV7-8,TRBJ2-3,-,CASKEGSTDTQYF,TGTGCCAGCAAGGAAGGAAGCACAGATACGCAGTATTTT
few,TRBV5-1,TRBJ2-1,TRBD2,CASSFVTSGGNNEQFF,TGCGCCAGCAGCTTCGTGACTAGCGGGGGCAACAATGAGCAGTTCTTC
few,TRBV20-1,TRBJ2-5,-,CSAPGPLGQETQYF,TGCAGTGCGCCCGGGCCCCTGGGACAAGAGACCCAGTACTTC
few,TRBV20-1,TRBJ1-1,-,CSARSAGQMNTEAFF,TGCAGTGCTAGATCAGCGGGACAAATGAACACTGAAGCTTTCTTT
few,TRBV14,TRBJ1-2,TRBD1,CASSLTGIYGYTF,TGTGCCAGCAGCCTGACAGGGATTTATGGCTACACCTTC
-,TRBV5-1,TRBJ2-4,-,CAISKQWRAPTKNIQYF,TGCGCCATCTCAAAACAATGGCGGGCACCCACAAAAAACATTCAGTACTTC
-,TRBV11-1,TRBJ2-2,TRBD1,CASSSGTGNPGELFF,TGTGCCAGCAGCTCCGGGACAGGGAACCCCGGGGAGCTGTTTTTT
-,TRBV27,TRBJ2-2,TRBD2,CASSKTGLAGAPTGELFF,TGTGCCAGCAGTAAGACGGGACTAGCGGGGGCACCCACCGGGGAGCTGTTTTTT
few,TRBV20-1,TRBJ1-4,TRBD1,CSAVTGVTNEKLFF,TGCAGTGCTGTAACAGGGGTAACTAATGAAAAACTGTTTTTT
-,TRBV12-3/TRBV12-4,TRBJ1-4,TRBD1,CASSLRLWTGEKLFF,TGTGCCAGCAGTTTACGCCTATGGACAGGTGAAAAACTGTTTTTT
many,TRBV15,TRBJ1-1,TRBD1,CATSLGQVFTEAFF,TGTGCCACCAGTTTGGGACAGGTTTTCACTGAAGCTTTCTTT
few,TRBV3-1,TRBJ2-1,-,CASSQVGGDRYNEQFF,TGTGCCAGCAGCCAAGTGGGGGGAGACAGATACAATGAGCAGTTCTTC
-,TRBV5-1,TRBJ1-4,-,CASSLGDGGNEKLFF,TGCGCCAGCAGCTTGGGGGACGGGGGAAATGAAAAACTGTTTTTT
few,TRBV4-1,TRBJ2-1,-,CASSQVLGSRSNEQFF,TGCGCCAGCAGCCAAGTTTTGGGCAGCAGGAGCAATGAGCAGTTCTTC
-,TRBV5-1,TRBJ2-3,-,CASSAQGRGTDTQYF,TGCGCCAGCAGCGCACAGGGTAGGGGCACAGATACGCAGTATTTT
-,TRBV7-9,TRBJ2-3,-,CAIGSPGANTDTQYF,TGTGCCATCGGATCTCCGGGGGCCAACACAGATACGCAGTATTTT
few,TRBV3-1,TRBJ2-1,-,CASNLGGKWNEQFF,TGTGCCAGCAACCTCGGCGGAAAGTGGAATGAGCAGTTCTTC
-,TRBV5-6,TRBJ2-3,-,CASGRVTQYF,TGTGCCAGTGGTCGGGTTACGCAGTATTTT
-,TRBV14,TRBJ2-2,-,CASSHLASGALNTGELFF,TGTGCCAGCAGCCATTTGGCCTCGGGGGCTCTTAACACCGGGGAGCTGTTTTTT